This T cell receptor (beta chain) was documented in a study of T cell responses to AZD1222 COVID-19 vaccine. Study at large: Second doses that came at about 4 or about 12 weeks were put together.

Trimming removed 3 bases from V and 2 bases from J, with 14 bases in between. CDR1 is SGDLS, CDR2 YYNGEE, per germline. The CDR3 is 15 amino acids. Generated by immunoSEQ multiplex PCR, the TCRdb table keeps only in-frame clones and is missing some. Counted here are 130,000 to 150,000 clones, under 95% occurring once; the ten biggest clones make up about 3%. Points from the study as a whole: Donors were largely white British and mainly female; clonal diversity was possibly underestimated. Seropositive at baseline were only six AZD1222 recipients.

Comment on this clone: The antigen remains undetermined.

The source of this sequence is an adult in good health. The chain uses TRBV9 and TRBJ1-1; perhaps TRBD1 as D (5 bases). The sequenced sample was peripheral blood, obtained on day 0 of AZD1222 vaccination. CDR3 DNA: TGTGCCAGCAGCGAACCCTGGGACGACAACACTGAAGCTTTCTTT. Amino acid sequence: CASSEPWDDNTEAFF.